Below, 9 T cell receptor beta chains from the same sample are listed, as sequenced in a study of blood T cell repertoires in COVID-19. Sequenced by immunoSEQ multiplex PCR; TCRdb stores in-frame clones only, minus some. Among roughly 260,000 clones, roughly 85% were seen once, and the ten largest hold less than 4%. The sample consisted of PBMCs or T cells enriched from blood (not recorded which). These receptor sequences come from a middle-aged woman who had been exposed to COVID-19.

The genes are TRBV29-1 and TRBJ2-7; D possibly corresponds to TRBD1 (6 bases). CDR3 length equals 14 residues. V gave up 7 bases and J gave up 4 bases, with 20 bases separating them. From germline, CDR1 is SQVTM and CDR2 ANQGSEA. CDR3 sequence reads: CSAGRAGARYEQYF. The CDR3 nucleotides are TGCAGCGCCGGTAGGGCAGGGGCGAGATACGAGCAGTACTTC.

The chain links TRBV27 to TRBJ1-1; D ambiguous. There are 12 residues in the CDR3. Germline lookup yields CDR1 MNHEY and CDR2 SMNVEV (reference sequence). V was shortened by 4 bases and J by 1 base, with 4 bases between the two germline ends. The CDR3: CASSSGNTEAFF. CDR3 nucleotides: TGTGCCAGCAGTTCAGGGAACACTGAAGCTTTCTTT.

V and J are TRBV11-3 and TRBJ2-5; TRBD2 might be the D (6 bases). The ends were cut back, 5 bases at V and 2 bases at J, with 6 bases in the middle. The CDR3 runs 12 residues. From germline, CDR1 is SGHNT and CDR2 YENEEA. CDR3 loop: CASSGRQETQYF. In DNA, the CDR3 is TGTGCCAGCAGCGGGAGGCAAGAGACCCAGTACTTC.

Here the CDR3 DNA reads TGTGCCAGCTCAAGTACAGGGGGGGACACTGAAGCTTTCTTT. Protein sequence: CASSSTGGDTEAFF. This chain connects TRBV18 to TRBJ1-1, with TRBD1 matching over 8 bases. The germline V gene encodes CDR1 KGHSH and CDR2 LQKENI. Trimming cost V 5 bases and J 3 bases; bases outside gene matches: 5. The CDR3 runs 14 residues.

V is TRBV5-1 and J is TRBJ1-1; tentatively, D is TRBD1 (6 bases). The CDR3 consists of 14 residues. V lost 5 bases and J 0 bases, leaving 11 bases between the germline ends. Germline values: CDR1 SGHRS, CDR2 YFSETQ. CDR3 protein: CASRAQGMNTEAFF. CDR3 DNA: TGCGCCAGCAGGGCACAGGGCATGAACACTGAAGCTTTCTTT.

The J gene is TRBJ2-3, the V gene TRBV7-6, with 7 bases that match TRBD2. CDR1 and CDR2 from the germline V gene are SGHVS and FNYEAQ. The CDR3 is 16 amino acids. The ends lost 4 bases at V and 2 bases at J; junction bases unmatched: 9. CDR3 residues: CASSSQAGDYTDTQYF. CDR3 bases: TGTGCCAGCAGCTCGCAGGCGGGAGATTACACAGATACGCAGTATTTT.

The chain uses TRBV5-4 and TRBJ2-4; a possible D gene is TRBD1 (6 bases). The CDR3 is 16 residues long. CDR1 is SGHNT, CDR2 YYREEE, per germline (reference sequence). Trimming took off 0 bases at V and 4 bases at J, with 14 bases between the two ends. The CDR3 nucleotides read TGTGCCAGCAGCTTGGGTGGCAGGGGATTAAAAAACATTCAGTACTTC. This sequence encodes CASSLGGRGLKNIQYF.

This chain connects TRBV19 to TRBJ2-2, with TRBD2 matching over 7 bases. Looked up from germline, CDR1 is LNHDA and CDR2 is SQIVND (reference sequence). This CDR3 comprises 18 residues. The junction had 15 bases not matched to a gene; V was cut back by 3 bases and J by 5 bases. Here the CDR3 DNA reads TGTGCCAGTAGTATGACTCCCCCGGGGGGTCCTCTTACCGGGGAGCTGTTTTTT. Amino acids: CASSMTPPGGPLTGELFF. The variable domain in full, with the rest retrieved from reference TRBV19 and TRBJ2-2, is DGGITQSPKYLFRKEGQNVTLSCEQNLNHDAMYWYRQDPGQGLRLIYYSQIVNDFQKGDIAEGYSVSREKKESFPLTVTSAQKNPTAFYLCASSMTPPGGPLTGELFFGEGSRLTVL.

V usage is TRBV28 and J usage is TRBJ2-7; D possibly corresponds to TRBD1 (6 bases). V gave up 0 bases and J gave up 1 base, with 10 bases separating them. The CDR3 covers 15 residues. The germline CDR1 and CDR2 sequences are MDHEN and SYDVKM. The CDR3 region has the DNA TGTGCCAGCAGTTTATGGTCAGGGGTATCCTACGAGCAGTACTTC. Protein product: CASSLWSGVSYEQYF.